These 2 T cell receptor beta chains were all obtained from the same sample, sequenced in a study of blood T cell repertoires in COVID-19 (TCRdb year 2020). Receptor libraries were prepared by the immunoSEQ multiplex PCR assay. The immuneACCESS repertoire file appears here via TCRdb, limited to in-frame rearrangements. These files lack a portion of the clones; in checked studies, under half of the deficit traces to unresolved V genes, and the cause of the others is not known. The sample table contains about 200,000 clones; only one count was recorded for about 90% of them. Of the sample, approximately 1.5% falls within the top ten clones. Source material: peripheral blood. Source of these receptors: a man aged 18 to 30 with active or convalescent COVID-19.

V is TRBV5-1 and J is TRBJ2-1; 8 bases are shared with TRBD2. Germline V gene lookup returns CDR1 SGHRS and CDR2 YFSETQ. The CDR3 spans 17 residues. Losses at the gene ends were 4 bases for V and 5 bases for J; bases not matched to a gene: 14. The CDR3 loop reads CASSPNQPGLGNNEQFF. CDR3 sequence (DNA): TGCGCCAGCAGCCCCAATCAACCGGGACTAGGCAACAATGAGCAGTTCTTC.

The V call is TRBV10-3, the J call TRBJ2-5; 7 nucleotides align to TRBD1. This CDR3 is 12 amino acids long. The V gene's germline CDR1 is ENHRY and CDR2 SYGVKD. Trimming took 10 bases from V and 4 from J; bases not matched to a gene: 6. The CDR3 loop reads CASGQERETQYF. As DNA, the CDR3 is TGTGCCAGCGGACAGGAGAGAGAGACCCAGTACTTC.